This T cell receptor (beta chain) derives from a study of blood T cell repertoires in COVID-19 (TCRdb year 2020). A note on the overall study: Collaborator samples came from the United States, Italy and Spain and covered acute and convalescent phases of COVID-19. The prospective study material was composed of cDNA or gDNA derived from T cells, B-cell-depleted T cells, or PBMCs. Subjects who had been exposed to COVID-19, were actively infected with it, or had recovered from it provided the deeply sampled blood TCRbeta repertoires that made up the dataset. A freely available public database, intended as a resource for researchers studying the immune response to SARS-CoV-2, is where the repertoires were released. The samples were drawn from two sources: the first 160 participants of the ongoing ImmuneRACE study, and fewer than 1,500 subjects contributed by 6 global collaborators. Nearly every sample came with metadata listing a de-identified subject ID, COVID-19 status, age in years and sex. Where available, HLA class I and class II types were taken from metadata supplied by the sample provider and were not determined by assay-based typing. General findings and caveats noted by the study authors: Clinical and demographic metadata were provided uncurated, with the amount varying by source and participant.

Per the germline V gene, SGHRS is the CDR1 and YFSETQ is the CDR2. The CDR3, from cysteine to phenylalanine, totals 18 residues. Kept here is only the CDR3 DNA, which spans 54 bases and is read in frame from base 1. Trimming accounts for 0 bases at V and 2 bases at J, while the number of junction bases matched to no gene is 6. To note about this clone: Its antigen remains unidentified. Base qualities are not provided; no much larger clone lies one nucleotide away.

Whole blood was collected in K2EDTA tubes by collaborating institutions according to the institutions' own protocols. Collaborator samples were shipped for TCRbeta analysis as frozen whole blood, isolated PBMCs, or DNA extracted from either sample type. TCRbeta CDR3 regions were amplified from genomic DNA using the immunoSEQ Assay, a bias-controlled multiplex PCR. The source study handled its data this way. Within the assay, amplification of reference gene primers was used to estimate how many nucleated cells each sample contained. To quantify the absolute abundance of each unique TCRbeta CDR3 rearrangement, sequence reads were collapsed and filtered. For each sample, productive Simpson clonality was calculated by taking the square root of Simpson's diversity index across productive rearrangements. TCRdb's version of the immuneACCESS table is confined to in-frame rearrangements and falls short of the full clone set. An unresolved V gene accounts for under half of the shortfall where checked; the remainder is of unknown origin. The D gene and trimming were derived from the DNA, and the V and J assignments and clone size from that table. This sample is represented by about 200,000 clones; roughly 75% of them were singletons. The top ten hold 4.5% to 7% of the sample.

The clonotype was recovered from a woman in her 70s with acute or convalescent COVID-19. The sequenced sample consisted of peripheral blood. The chain joins TRBV5-1 to TRBJ2-5; the central 14 bases match TRBD2. The sequenced DNA: TGCGCCAGCAGCTTGGGGGCTAGACTAGCGGGAGGGCAAGAGACCCAGTACTTC. This sequence encodes CASSLGARLAGGQETQYF.